This T cell receptor beta chain was found in a study of OX40 agonist ivuxolimab in advanced cancers. The wider study: The dose-escalation cohort had hepatocellular carcinoma, melanoma, renal cell or head and neck cancer.

Method: immunoSEQ multiplex PCR; TCRdb's copy keeps in-frame clones and lacks some. The data hold about 73,000 clones, with 90% observed a single time. Points on this clone: The antigen remains unidentified.

Study-wide results and caveats: Also present in some nonresponders was a low level of normalized T-cell clonal expansion.

The TCR sequence derives from an adult with an advanced solid tumor such as melanoma, head and neck, liver or kidney cancer. The specimen comprised CD4+ or CD8+ T cells sorted from blood, sampled in a trial of the OX40 agonist ivuxolimab.

CDR3 nucleotide sequence: TGTGCCAGCAGCTTAGATAAGATGCCCGGGAGGAATGAGCAGTTCTTC. Translation: CASSLDKMPGRNEQFF. The gene calls are TRBV11-2 and TRBJ2-1; TRBD2 matches 7 bases. Germline CDR1 SGHAT, CDR2 FQNNGV. CDR3 length: 16 residues. Germline trimming cut 0 bases from V and 7 bases from J; bases unmatched to any gene: 9.